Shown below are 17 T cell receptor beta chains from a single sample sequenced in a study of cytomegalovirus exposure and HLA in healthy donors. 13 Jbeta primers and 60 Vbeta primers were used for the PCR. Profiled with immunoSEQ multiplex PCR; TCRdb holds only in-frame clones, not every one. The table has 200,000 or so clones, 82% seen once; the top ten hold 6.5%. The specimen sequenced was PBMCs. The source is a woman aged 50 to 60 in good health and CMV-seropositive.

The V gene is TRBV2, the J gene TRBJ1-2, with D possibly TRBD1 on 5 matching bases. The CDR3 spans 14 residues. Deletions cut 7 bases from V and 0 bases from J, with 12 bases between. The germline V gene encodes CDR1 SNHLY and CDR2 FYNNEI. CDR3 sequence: CASKVVGANYGYTF. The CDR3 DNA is TGTGCCAGCAAAGTAGTAGGGGCTAACTATGGCTACACCTTC. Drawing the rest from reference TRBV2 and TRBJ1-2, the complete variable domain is EPEVTQTPSHQVTQMGQEVILRCVPISNHLYFYWYRQILGQKVEFLVSFYNNEISEKSEIFDDQFSVERPDGSNFTLKIRSTKLEDSAMYFCASKVVGANYGYTFGSGTRLTVV.

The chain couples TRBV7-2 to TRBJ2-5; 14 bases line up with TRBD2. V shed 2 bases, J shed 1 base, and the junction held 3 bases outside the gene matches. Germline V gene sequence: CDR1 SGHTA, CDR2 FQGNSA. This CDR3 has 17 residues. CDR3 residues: CASSLRGTSGGQETQYF. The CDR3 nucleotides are TGTGCCAGCAGCTTACGTGGGACTAGCGGGGGCCAAGAGACCCAGTACTTC.

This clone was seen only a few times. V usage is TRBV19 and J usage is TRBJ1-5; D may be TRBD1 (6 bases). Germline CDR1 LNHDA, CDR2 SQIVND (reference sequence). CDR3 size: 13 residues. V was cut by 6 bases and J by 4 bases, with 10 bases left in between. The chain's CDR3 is CASSLDSNQPQHF. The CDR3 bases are TGTGCCAGTAGCCTGGACAGTAATCAGCCCCAGCATTTT.

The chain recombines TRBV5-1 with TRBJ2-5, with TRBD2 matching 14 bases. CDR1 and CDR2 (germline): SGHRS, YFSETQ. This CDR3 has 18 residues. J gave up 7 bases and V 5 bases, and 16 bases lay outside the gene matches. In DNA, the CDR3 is TGCGCCAGCAGTAGTCGGGCCCAGGGACTAGCGGGAGTAGTGACCCAGTACTTC. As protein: CASSSRAQGLAGVVTQYF. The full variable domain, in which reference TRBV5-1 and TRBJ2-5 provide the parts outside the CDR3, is KAGVTQTPRYLIKTRGQQVTLSCSPISGHRSVSWYQQTPGQGLQFLFEYFSETQRNKGNFPGRFSGRQFSNSRSEMNVSTLELGDSALYLCASSSRAQGLAGVVTQYFGPGTRLLVL.

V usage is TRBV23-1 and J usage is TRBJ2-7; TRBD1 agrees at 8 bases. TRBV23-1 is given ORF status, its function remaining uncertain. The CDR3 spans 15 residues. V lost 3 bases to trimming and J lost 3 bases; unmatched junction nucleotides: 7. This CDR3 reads CASSHPGQGGYEQYF. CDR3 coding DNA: TGCGCCAGCAGTCACCCCGGACAGGGCGGCTACGAGCAGTACTTC.

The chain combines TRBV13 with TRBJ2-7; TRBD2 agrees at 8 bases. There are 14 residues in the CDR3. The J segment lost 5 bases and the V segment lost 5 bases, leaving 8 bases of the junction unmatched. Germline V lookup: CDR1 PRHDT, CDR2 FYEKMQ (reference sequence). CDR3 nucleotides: TGTGCCAGCAGCACCAGGACTAGCATCGACGAGCAGTACTTC. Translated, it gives CASSTRTSIDEQYF.

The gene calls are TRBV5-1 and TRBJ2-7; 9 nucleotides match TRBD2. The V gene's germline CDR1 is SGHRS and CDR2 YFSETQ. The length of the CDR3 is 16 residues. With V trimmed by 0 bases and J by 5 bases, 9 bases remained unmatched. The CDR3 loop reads CASSLDPGTSSNEQYF. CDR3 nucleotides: TGCGCCAGCAGCTTGGACCCCGGGACTAGCTCGAACGAGCAGTACTTC.

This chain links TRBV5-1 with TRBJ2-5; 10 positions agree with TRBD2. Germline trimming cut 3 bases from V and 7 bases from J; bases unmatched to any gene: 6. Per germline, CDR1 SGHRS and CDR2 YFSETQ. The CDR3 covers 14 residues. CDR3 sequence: CASSSAVAGGTQYF. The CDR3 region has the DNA TGCGCCAGCAGCTCCGCGGTAGCGGGGGGGACCCAGTACTTC.

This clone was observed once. The CDR3 region has the DNA TGTGCCAGCAGCGCCGGACTAGCGGTCAACAATGAGCAGTTCTTC. This translates into CASSAGLAVNNEQFF. The chain combines TRBV6-1 with TRBJ2-1; 10 nucleotides agree with TRBD2. This CDR3 spans 15 amino acids. Germline V gene sequence: CDR1 MNHNS, CDR2 SASEGT. J gave up 5 bases and V 6 bases, and 7 bases lay outside the gene matches.

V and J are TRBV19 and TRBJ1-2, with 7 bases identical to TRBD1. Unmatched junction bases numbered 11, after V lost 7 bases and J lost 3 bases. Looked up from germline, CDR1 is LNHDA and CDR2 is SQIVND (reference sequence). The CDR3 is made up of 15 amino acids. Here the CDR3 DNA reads TGTGCCAGTACGCCCCTAGGACAGGACCACTATGGCTACACCTTC. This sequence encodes CASTPLGQDHYGYTF.

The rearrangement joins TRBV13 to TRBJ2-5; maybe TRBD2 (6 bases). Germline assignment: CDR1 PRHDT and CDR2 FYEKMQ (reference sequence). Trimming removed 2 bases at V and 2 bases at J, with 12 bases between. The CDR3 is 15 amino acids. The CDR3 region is CASSLPGEGQETQYF. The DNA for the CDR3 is TGTGCCAGCAGCTTACCGGGAGAGGGACAAGAGACCCAGTACTTC.

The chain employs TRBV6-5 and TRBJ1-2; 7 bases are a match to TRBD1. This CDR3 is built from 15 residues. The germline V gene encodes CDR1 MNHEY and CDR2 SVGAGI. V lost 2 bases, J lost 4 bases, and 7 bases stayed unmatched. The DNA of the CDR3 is TGTGCCAGCAGTTACAGCAGCCAGGGGGTCTATGGCTACACCTTC. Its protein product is CASSYSSQGVYGYTF.

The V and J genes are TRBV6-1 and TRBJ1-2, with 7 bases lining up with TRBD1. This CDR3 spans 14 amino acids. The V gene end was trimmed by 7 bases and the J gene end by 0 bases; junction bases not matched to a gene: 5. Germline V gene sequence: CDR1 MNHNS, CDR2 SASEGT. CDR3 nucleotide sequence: TGTGCCAGCAAAAGGGACAGCGCTAACTATGGCTACACCTTC. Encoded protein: CASKRDSANYGYTF.

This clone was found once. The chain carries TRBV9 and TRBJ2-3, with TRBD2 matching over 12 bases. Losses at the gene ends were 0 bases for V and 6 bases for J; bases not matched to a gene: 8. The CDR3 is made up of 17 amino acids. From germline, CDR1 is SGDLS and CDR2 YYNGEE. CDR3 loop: CASSVGLAGGPGDTQYF. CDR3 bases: TGTGCCAGCAGCGTAGGTCTAGCGGGAGGGCCAGGCGATACGCAGTATTTT.

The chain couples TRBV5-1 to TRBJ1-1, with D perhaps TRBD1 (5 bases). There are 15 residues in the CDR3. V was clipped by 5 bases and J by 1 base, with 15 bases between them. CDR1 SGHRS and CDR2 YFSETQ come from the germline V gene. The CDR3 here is CASSPGGSSNTEAFF. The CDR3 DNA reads TGCGCCAGCAGTCCCGGGGGGAGTTCGAACACTGAAGCTTTCTTT.

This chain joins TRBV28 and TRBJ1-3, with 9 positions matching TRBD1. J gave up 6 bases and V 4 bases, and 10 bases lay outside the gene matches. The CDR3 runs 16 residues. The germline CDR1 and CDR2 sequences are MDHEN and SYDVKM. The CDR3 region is CASSWPPGQGLNTIYF. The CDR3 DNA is TGTGCCAGCAGTTGGCCTCCGGGACAGGGATTAAACACCATATATTTT.

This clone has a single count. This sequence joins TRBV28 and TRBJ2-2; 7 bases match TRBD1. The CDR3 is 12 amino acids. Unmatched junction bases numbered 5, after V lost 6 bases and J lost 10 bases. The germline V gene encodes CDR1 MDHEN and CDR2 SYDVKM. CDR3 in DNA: TGTGCCAGCAGGACCGGGACAGAGGAGCTGTTTTTT. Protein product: CASRTGTEELFF.